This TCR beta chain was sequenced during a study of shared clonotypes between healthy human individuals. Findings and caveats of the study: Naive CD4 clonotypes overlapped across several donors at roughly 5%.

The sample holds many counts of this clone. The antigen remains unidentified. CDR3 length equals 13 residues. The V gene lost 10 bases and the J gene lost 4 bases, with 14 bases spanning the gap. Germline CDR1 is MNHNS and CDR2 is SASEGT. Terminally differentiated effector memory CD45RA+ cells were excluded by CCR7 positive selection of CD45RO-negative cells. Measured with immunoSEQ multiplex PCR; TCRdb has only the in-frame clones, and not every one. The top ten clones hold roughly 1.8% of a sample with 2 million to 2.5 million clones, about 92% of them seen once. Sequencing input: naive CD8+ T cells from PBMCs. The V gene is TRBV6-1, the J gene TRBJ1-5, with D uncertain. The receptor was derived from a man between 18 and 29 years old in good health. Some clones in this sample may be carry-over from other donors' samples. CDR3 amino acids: CAIPGWANQPQHF. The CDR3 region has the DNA TGTGCCATCCCCGGGTGGGCGAATCAGCCCCAGCATTTT.